This TCR beta chain was sequenced in a study of OX40 agonist ivuxolimab in advanced cancers. The table came from immunoSEQ multiplex PCR; TCRdb's copy has only in-frame clones and leaves some out. The sample consists of roughly 24,000 clones, more than 70% of them appearing once. Sequenced material: CD4+ or CD8+ T cells sorted from blood, taken in a trial of the OX40 agonist ivuxolimab. The clonotype originates from an adult with an advanced solid tumor such as melanoma, head and neck, liver or kidney cancer.

CDR3 loop: CASSPVESYSYEQYF. As DNA, the CDR3 is TGTGCCAGCAGCCCAGTGGAGAGTTACTCCTACGAGCAGTACTTC. This chain links TRBV9 with TRBJ2-7, with D unclear. The CDR3 sequence is 15 residues long. V shed 4 bases and J shed 0 bases, with 14 bases lying between them. Looked up from germline, CDR1 is SGDLS and CDR2 is YYNGEE.